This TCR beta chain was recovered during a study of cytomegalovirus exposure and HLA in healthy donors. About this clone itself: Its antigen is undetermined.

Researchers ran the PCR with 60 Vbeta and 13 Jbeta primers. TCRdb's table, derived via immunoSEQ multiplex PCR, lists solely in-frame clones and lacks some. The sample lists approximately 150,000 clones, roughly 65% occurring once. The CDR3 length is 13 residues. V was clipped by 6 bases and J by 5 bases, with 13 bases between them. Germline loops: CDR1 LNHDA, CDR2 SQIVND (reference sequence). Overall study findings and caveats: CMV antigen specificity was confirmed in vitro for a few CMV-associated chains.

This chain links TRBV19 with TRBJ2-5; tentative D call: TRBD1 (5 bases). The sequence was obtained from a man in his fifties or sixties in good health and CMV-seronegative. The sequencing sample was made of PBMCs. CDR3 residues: CASSVLGAETQYF. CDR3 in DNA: TGTGCCAGTAGCGTGTTAGGGGCCGAGACCCAGTACTTC.